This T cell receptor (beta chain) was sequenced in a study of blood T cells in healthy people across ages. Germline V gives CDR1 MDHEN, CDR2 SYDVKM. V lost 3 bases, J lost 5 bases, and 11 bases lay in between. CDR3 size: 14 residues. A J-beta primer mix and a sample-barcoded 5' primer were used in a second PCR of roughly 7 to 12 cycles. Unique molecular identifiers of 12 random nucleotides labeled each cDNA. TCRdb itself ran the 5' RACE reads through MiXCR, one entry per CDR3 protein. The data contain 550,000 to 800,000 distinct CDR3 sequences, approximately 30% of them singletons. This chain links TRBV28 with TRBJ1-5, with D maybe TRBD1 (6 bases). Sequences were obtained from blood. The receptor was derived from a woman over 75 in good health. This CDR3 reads CASSFRGEDQPQHF. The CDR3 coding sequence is TGTGCCAGCAGTTTCAGGGGCGAGGATCAGCCCCAGCATTTT.